A selection of T cell receptor beta chains follows, all from one sample in a study of T cell changes during pregnancy in multiple sclerosis. Profiling relied on immunoSEQ multiplex PCR, and the TCRdb table lists in-frame clones only, not all of them. The sample comprises about 40,000 clones, 85% to 95% of which are singletons, and around 8.8% rests with the top ten. The sequencing here drew on CD8+ T cells from peripheral blood mononuclear cells, taken in the third trimester of pregnancy. The origin of the receptors is a female donor with multiple sclerosis, enrolled in a pregnancy study. CDR3s include the opening cysteine and the closing phenylalanine or tryptophan. Fields, in order: CDR3 length, V gene, clone size, J gene, D gene, CDR3 protein, CDR3 DNA. The D gene is left open where the match is weak. Size tells how often a clone was seen (once, few, many) or the class of an expanded clone, and some rows leave it out.

15	TRBV19	NA	TRBJ2-1	TRBD2	CASSIDSTSGNEQFF	TGTGCCAGTAGTATAGACTCGACTAGCGGCAATGAGCAGTTCTTC
16	TRBV19	NA	TRBJ2-1	NA	CASSPRHGGDYNEQFF	TGTGCCAGTAGTCCCCGCCACGGTGGTGACTACAATGAGCAGTTCTTC
17	TRBV15	NA	TRBJ2-3	NA	CATSRRFSGAVTDTQYF	TGTGCCACCAGCAGGCGGTTTTCAGGGGCGGTCACAGATACGCAGTATTTT
18	TRBV4-1	NA	TRBJ2-1	TRBD2	CASSQDYLPAGGRNEQFF	TGCGCCAGCAGCCAAGACTACCTCCCAGCGGGGGGGCGAAATGAGCAGTTCTTC
13	TRBV7-9	NA	TRBJ1-2	TRBD1	CASITKTGNGYTF	TGTGCCAGCATCACCAAGACAGGGAATGGCTACACCTTC
14	TRBV27	NA	TRBJ2-1	TRBD1	CASSPGTGGNEQFF	TGTGCCAGCAGCCCCGGGACAGGGGGCAATGAGCAGTTCTTC
16	TRBV6-6	NA	TRBJ2-1	TRBD1	CASSYNRGPSYNEQFF	TGTGCCAGCAGTTACAACAGGGGCCCCTCCTACAATGAGCAGTTCTTC
14	TRBV6-5	NA	TRBJ2-3	TRBD2	CASSPGGAPDTQYF	TGTGCCAGCAGCCCGGGAGGCGCCCCAGATACGCAGTATTTT
14	TRBV7-8	NA	TRBJ2-3	NA	CASSPLGRADTQYF	TGTGCCAGCAGCCCCCTCGGTCGCGCAGATACGCAGTATTTT
15	TRBV6-5	NA	TRBJ2-2	TRBD1	CASSPSGGPPGELFF	TGTGCCAGCAGTCCCTCAGGGGGACCCCCCGGGGAGCTGTTTTTT
14	TRBV7-9	NA	TRBJ1-4	TRBD1	CASSSDRDNEKLFF	TGTGCCAGCAGCTCCGACAGGGATAATGAAAAACTGTTTTTT
17	TRBV5-1	NA	TRBJ2-1	NA	CASRRSQGGFMPPEQFF	TGCGCCAGCAGGAGAAGCCAGGGGGGCTTTATGCCGCCCGAGCAGTTCTTC
17	TRBV7-6	once	TRBJ2-2	NA	CASSLVGQGANTGELFF	TGTGCCAGCAGCTTAGTCGGGCAGGGCGCGAACACCGGGGAGCTGTTTTTT
14	TRBV19	NA	TRBJ2-1	TRBD1	CATRDRLTNNEQFF	TGTGCCACCCGGGACAGGCTGACAAACAATGAGCAGTTCTTC
15	TRBV2	NA	TRBJ2-5	TRBD2	CASSFAGGGAETQYF	TGTGCCAGCAGTTTCGCTGGCGGGGGGGCAGAGACCCAGTACTTC
14	TRBV5-6	NA	TRBJ2-7	TRBD1	CASSTTGNSYEQYF	TGTGCCAGCAGCACGACAGGGAATTCCTACGAGCAGTACTTC
16	TRBV6-5	NA	TRBJ1-6	NA	CASSYSQTSYNSPLHF	TGTGCCAGCAGTTACTCTCAGACATCCTATAATTCACCCCTCCACTTT
14	TRBV27	NA	TRBJ2-1	NA	CASSWGDSYNEQFF	TGTGCCAGCTCCTGGGGGGACTCCTACAATGAGCAGTTCTTC
13	TRBV6-1	NA	TRBJ2-7	NA	CASSEWASYEQYF	TGTGCCAGCAGTGAATGGGCCTCCTACGAGCAGTACTTC
18	TRBV25-1	NA	TRBJ1-3	NA	CASSEYYLGDYTENTIYF	TGTGCCAGCAGTGAATATTATTTGGGAGACTACACCGAAAACACCATATATTTT
16	TRBV27	NA	TRBJ2-6	TRBD2	CASMGGGYAGANVLTF	TGTGCCAGCATGGGGGGGGGTTACGCTGGGGCCAACGTCCTGACTTTC
17	TRBV29-1	NA	TRBJ2-6	NA	CSVEVSTGYSGANVLTF	TGCAGCGTTGAAGTCTCGACAGGTTACTCTGGGGCCAACGTCCTGACTTTC
16	TRBV6-4	NA	TRBJ1-6	NA	CASSVDQTSYNSPLHF	TGTGCCAGCAGTGTTGATCAGACATCCTATAATTCACCCCTCCACTTT
13	TRBV5-6	NA	TRBJ1-6	NA	CASSEEGNSPLHF	TGTGCCAGCAGCGAAGAGGGAAATTCACCCCTCCACTTT
15	TRBV9	NA	TRBJ2-2	NA	CASSVGGGSTGELFF	TGTGCCAGCAGCGTAGGTGGGGGGTCCACCGGGGAGCTGTTTTTT
12	TRBV10-3	NA	TRBJ2-1	TRBD1	CAINEGASEQFF	TGTGCCATCAATGAGGGGGCAAGTGAGCAGTTCTTC
16	TRBV2	once	TRBJ2-2	NA	CASSDEGVRVAGELFF	TGTGCCAGCAGTGATGAGGGGGTGCGGGTGGCCGGGGAGCTGTTTTTT
13	TRBV14	NA	TRBJ1-2	TRBD1	CASSQTGYHGYTF	TGTGCCAGCAGCCAGACAGGGTACCATGGCTACACCTTC
14	TRBV15	NA	TRBJ1-5	NA	CATSEAQVNQPQHF	TGTGCCACCAGCGAGGCACAGGTTAATCAGCCCCAGCATTTT
16	TRBV4-1	NA	TRBJ2-3	TRBD2	CASSQAAGAYTDTQYF	TGCGCCAGCAGCCAAGCAGCGGGGGCATACACAGATACGCAGTATTTT
15	TRBV25-1	NA	TRBJ2-3	NA	CASSSTGPRGDTQYF	TGTGCCAGCAGTTCGACAGGCCCGAGGGGAGATACGCAGTATTTT
15	TRBV6-1	NA	TRBJ2-2	NA	CASSEGALNTGELFF	TGTGCCAGCAGTGAGGGGGCTTTGAACACCGGGGAGCTGTTTTTT
15	TRBV27	NA	TRBJ2-7	TRBD1	CASSFGTGGIYEQYF	TGTGCCAGCAGTTTCGGGACAGGGGGGATCTACGAGCAGTACTTC
14	TRBV7-8	NA	TRBJ1-1	TRBD1	CASSPMGQGTEAFF	TGTGCCAGCAGCCCAATGGGACAGGGGACTGAAGCTTTCTTT
13	TRBV6-5	once	TRBJ1-1	NA	CASRDPGDTEAFF	TGTGCCAGCAGGGACCCGGGGGACACTGAAGCTTTCTTT
20	TRBV9	NA	TRBJ1-2	TRBD1	CASSVSRTNAGTAATYGYTF	TGTGCCAGCAGCGTATCTCGCACCAACGCCGGGACAGCAGCCACCTATGGCTACACCTTC
15	TRBV4-1	NA	TRBJ2-3	TRBD2	CASSLLAGRTDTQYF	TGCGCCAGCAGCCTTCTAGCGGGACGCACAGATACGCAGTATTTT
17	TRBV10-3	NA	TRBJ1-5	TRBD1	CATRRGTGENSNQPQHF	TGTGCCACCCGCCGGGGGACAGGGGAGAATAGCAATCAGCCCCAGCATTTT
14	TRBV10-3	NA	TRBJ1-1	NA	CAIREDRMNTEAFF	TGTGCCATCAGGGAAGACAGAATGAACACTGAAGCTTTCTTT
13	TRBV6-5	NA	TRBJ1-2	TRBD1	CASTLGQGNGYTF	TGTGCCAGCACCTTGGGACAGGGGAATGGCTACACCTTC
16	TRBV6-1	NA	TRBJ2-7	TRBD1	CASSEWAEGGTFEQYF	TGTGCCAGCAGTGAATGGGCGGAAGGGGGCACGTTCGAGCAGTACTTC
14	TRBV5-1	NA	TRBJ2-7	NA	CASSGEQAVYEQYF	TGCGCCAGCAGCGGGGAACAGGCAGTTTACGAGCAGTACTTC
13	TRBV4-2	NA	TRBJ2-7	NA	CASSQGPGGEQYF	TGTGCCAGCAGCCAAGGCCCCGGGGGAGAGCAGTACTTC
16	TRBV2	NA	TRBJ1-1	TRBD1	CASINQDRGRDTEAFF	TGTGCCAGCATCAACCAGGACAGGGGGCGGGACACTGAAGCTTTCTTT